This T cell receptor (beta chain) was recorded in a study of cytomegalovirus exposure and HLA in healthy donors. Study-level background: Assignment to the Caucasian-associated ancestry cluster applied to 75% to 85% of the approximately 420 genotyped donors.

Regarding this clone: Its cognate antigen is unknown.

There were likely unrecorded immune exposures, though donors were nominally healthy when sampled. General study findings and limits: In an earlier analysis, in roughly 600 donors, most V segments appeared productive either ~87% or ~30% of the time.

The PCR used 60 Vbeta and 13 Jbeta primers. The repertoire was sequenced with immunoSEQ multiplex PCR; TCRdb's copy has only in-frame clones and lacks some. There are approximately 80,000 clones in the sample, with 3.5% to 4% held by the top ten. Looked up from germline, CDR1 is SGHRS and CDR2 is YFSETQ. This CDR3 region has 15 residues. The V end was cut by 2 bases, the J end by 0 bases, with 10 bases between. The sequence was obtained from a man between 18 and 35 years old in good health and CMV-seropositive. Sequenced input: PBMCs. The chain joins TRBV5-1 to TRBJ2-3; tentatively, D is TRBD1 (6 bases). The CDR3 loop is CASSFLGQSTDTQYF. The DNA of the CDR3 is TGCGCCAGCAGCTTCCTCGGACAGAGCACAGATACGCAGTATTTT.